Here is one TCR beta chain with its context. Its antigen is still unknown. This sample is part of a study of CXCR3-negative and CXCR3-positive naive CD8 T cells. CDR3 size: 13 residues. Germline V gene sequence: CDR1 MNHEY, CDR2 SVGAGI. Using triplicate sorts, some 300,000 cells were collected each time from every CD8+ T cell subset. Naive CD8+ T lymphocytes were specified as CD45RO-CCR7+CD27+CD95-. Overall study findings and caveats: TRB CDR3s of CXCR3-positive naive cells were more hydrophobic than those of CXCR3-negative naive cells. With surface CD5 comparable between naive subsets, TCR strength was estimated using properties derived from the TRB CDR3.

Libraries of TRB cDNA were made by 5' RACE and carried UMIs. TCRdb processed the 5' RACE reads again and assigns one entry to each CDR3 protein, with no DNA. Recorded here are about 84,000 distinct CDR3 sequences; the top ten clones represent 0.62%. Sequencing input: naive CXCR3+ CD8+ T cells from blood. Subset specified: CD45RO-CCR7+CD27+CD95- naive CD8+ T cells expressing CXCR3 (TNR3+). V gene TRBV6-5 combines with J gene TRBJ2-7; TCRdb proposes TRBD1, but this gene call is untestable without DNA. The TCR originated in a human donor in good health. Some clones in this sample may be carry-over from other donors' samples. CDR3 residues: CASSYTGTYEQYF.